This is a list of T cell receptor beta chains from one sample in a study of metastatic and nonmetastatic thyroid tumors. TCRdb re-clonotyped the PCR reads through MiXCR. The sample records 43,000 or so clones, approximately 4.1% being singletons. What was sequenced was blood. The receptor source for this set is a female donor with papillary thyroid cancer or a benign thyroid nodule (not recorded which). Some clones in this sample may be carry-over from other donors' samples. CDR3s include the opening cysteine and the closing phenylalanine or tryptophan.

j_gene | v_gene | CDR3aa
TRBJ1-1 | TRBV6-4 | CASSGPAHEAFF
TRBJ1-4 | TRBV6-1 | CASSRKGVSNEKLIF
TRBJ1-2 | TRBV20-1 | CSARDPGSNYGYTF
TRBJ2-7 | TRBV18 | CASSPRISSYEQYF
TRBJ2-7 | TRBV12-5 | CASGCNLGTSAYEQYF
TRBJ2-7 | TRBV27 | CASSFQMGGGRVYEQYF
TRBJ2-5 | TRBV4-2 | CASSQVEVSGETQYF
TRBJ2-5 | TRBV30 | CAWSVLSGRETQYF
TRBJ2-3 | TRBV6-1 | CASRETGAGDTQYF
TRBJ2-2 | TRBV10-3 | CAISTGGTGELFF